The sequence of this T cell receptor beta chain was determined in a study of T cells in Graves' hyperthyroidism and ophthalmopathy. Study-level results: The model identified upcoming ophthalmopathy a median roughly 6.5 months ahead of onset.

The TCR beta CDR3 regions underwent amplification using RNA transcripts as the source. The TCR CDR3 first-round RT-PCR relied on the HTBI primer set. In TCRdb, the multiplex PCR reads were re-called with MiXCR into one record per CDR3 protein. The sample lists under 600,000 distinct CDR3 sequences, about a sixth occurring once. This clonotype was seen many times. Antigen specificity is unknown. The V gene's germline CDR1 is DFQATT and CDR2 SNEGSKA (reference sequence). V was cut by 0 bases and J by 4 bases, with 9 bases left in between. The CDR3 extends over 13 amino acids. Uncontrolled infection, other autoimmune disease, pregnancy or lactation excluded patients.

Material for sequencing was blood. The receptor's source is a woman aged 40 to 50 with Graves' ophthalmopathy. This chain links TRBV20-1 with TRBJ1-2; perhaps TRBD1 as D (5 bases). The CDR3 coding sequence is TGCAGTGCTAGAGAACGGGGCGCCTATGGCTACACCTTC. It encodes CSARERGAYGYTF.